This T cell receptor beta chain emerged from a study of shared clonotypes between healthy human individuals. V gave up 5 bases and J gave up 1 base, with 19 bases separating them. The CDR3 spans 17 residues. Germline loops: CDR1 SGHVS, CDR2 FQNEAQ. Naive CD8 populations comprised CD45RO-negative cells positively selected for CCR7, excluding terminally differentiated effector memory CD45RA+ cells. Clones were read by immunoSEQ multiplex PCR, and TCRdb kept only the in-frame ones, dropping some. The sample carries 1.5 million to 2.5 million clones, approximately 94% recorded once. This clone was seen a single time.

Sequenced material: naive CD8+ T cells sorted from blood. This receptor was taken from a young man in good health. The chain is built from TRBV7-8 and TRBJ2-3; D is possibly TRBD2 (5 bases). The CDR3 DNA follows: TGTGCCAGCAGCCCTAGCCCCGAACGGGGAGGCACAGATACGCAGTATTTT. The encoded protein is CASSPSPERGGTDTQYF. Full variable domain (rest looked up from reference TRBV7-8 and TRBJ2-3): GAGVSQSPRYKVAKRGQDVALRCDPISGHVSLFWYQQALGQGPEFLTYFQNEAQLDKSGLPSDRFFAERPEGSVSTLKIQRTQQEDSAVYLCASSPSPERGGTDTQYFGPGTRLTVL.